This TCR beta chain stems from a study of sequential checkpoint blockade in melanoma (dated by TCRdb to between 2018 and 2021). At the level of the whole study: Using 1:1 randomization, the trial assigned patients either to first-line nivolumab followed by ipilimumab (arm A) or to ipilimumab followed by nivolumab (arm B). Maintenance nivolumab came after each of the two trial sequences. General study outcomes and caveats: The response-prediction model combining TCR metrics and mutation burden needs validation in larger, independent patient cohorts.

The treatment or condition label for this specimen denotes: randomized to nivolumab then ipilimumab (arm A) or the reverse (arm B). No trial patient had received prior DNA-damaging chemotherapy. A FACS Aria II flow cytometer was used to sort live CD3+CD8+ cells that were negative for CD19 and CD56 from thawed PBMCs. CheckMate 064, a randomized, open-label phase II trial of sequential checkpoint blockade, was the source of the samples, all of which came from patients with melanoma. Leukapheresis was used to collect peripheral blood mononuclear cells, which were then purified with Ficoll-Paque and frozen in human serum with roughly 10% DMSO. Immediately after sorting, the purity of the sorted blood CD3+CD8+ cells was confirmed to be >98%, and DNA was then extracted. The CDR3 contains 18 residues, cysteine and phenylalanine counted. Of the read, only the CDR3 DNA is kept; its 54 bases are in frame from base 1. V drops 2 bases and J drops 0 bases, leaving 15 bases in between. CDR1 SGHRS and CDR2 YFSETQ are derived from the germline V gene.

The immunoSEQ Assay was used to immunosequence TCRbeta CDR3 regions from genomic DNA. Prior to high-throughput sequencing, genomic DNA was amplified by bias-controlled multiplex PCR. The authors processed their data as follows. To quantify the absolute abundance of each unique TCRbeta CDR3 region, the sequences were collapsed and filtered. Clonality, defined as 1 minus Pielou's evenness, was calculated using productive rearrangements only. A previously published method was used to identify clones whose frequencies were significantly greater in on-treatment samples than in baseline samples. TCRdb obtained this table from immuneACCESS and retained in-frame rearrangements with V and J assigned. These tables miss some clones; where compared with another copy, unresolved V genes account for less than half of the shortfall, and the remainder is unexplained. D and trimming were read from the DNA, whereas the V and J calls and clone size are those reported in that table. Counted in this sample were more than 9,500 clones; roughly 80% of them appeared once. Together, the top ten hold 10% of the sample.

This clone was picked up one time. No antigen is known for it. No clone much larger than this one lies a single base away; base qualities are absent. The sample was CD8+ T cells sorted from blood (inferred from file names), taken from a patient given nivolumab and ipilimumab in sequence. The sequence links TRBV5-1 to TRBJ2-6; matching of 6 bases hints at TRBD1 as the D gene. The sequence was obtained from a human donor with melanoma. This receptor has the CDR3 CASSLLTGPNSGANVLTF. The sequenced DNA: TGCGCCAGCAGCTTATTGACAGGCCCGAACTCTGGGGCCAACGTCCTGACTTTC. The full variable domain, with segments outside the CDR3 supplied by the reference TRBV5-1 and TRBJ2-6 proteins, appears as KAGVTQTPRYLIKTRGQQVTLSCSPISGHRSVSWYQQTPGQGLQFLFEYFSETQRNKGNFPGRFSGRQFSNSRSEMNVSTLELGDSALYLCASSLLTGPNSGANVLTFGAGSRLTVL.